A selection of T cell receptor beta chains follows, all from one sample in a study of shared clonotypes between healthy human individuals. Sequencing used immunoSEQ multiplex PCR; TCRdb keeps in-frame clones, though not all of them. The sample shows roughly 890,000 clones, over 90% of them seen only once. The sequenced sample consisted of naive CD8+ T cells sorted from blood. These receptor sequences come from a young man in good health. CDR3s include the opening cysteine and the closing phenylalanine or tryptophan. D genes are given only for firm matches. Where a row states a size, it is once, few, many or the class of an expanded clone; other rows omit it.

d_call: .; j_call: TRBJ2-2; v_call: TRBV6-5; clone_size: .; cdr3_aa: CASRKRNTGELFF; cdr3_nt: TGTGCCAGCAGAAAGCGGAACACCGGGGAGCTGTTTTTT
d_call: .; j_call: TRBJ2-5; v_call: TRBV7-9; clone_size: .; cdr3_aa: CASSLAPVLETQYF; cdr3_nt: TGTGCCAGCAGCTTAGCCCCAGTGCTAGAGACCCAGTACTTC
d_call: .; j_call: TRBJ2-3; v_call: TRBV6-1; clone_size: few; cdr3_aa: CASSDLADTQYF; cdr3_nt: TGTGCCAGCAGTGACTTGGCAGATACGCAGTATTTT
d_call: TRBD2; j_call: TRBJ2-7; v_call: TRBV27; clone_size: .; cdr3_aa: CASSLTSGRADEQYF; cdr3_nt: TGTGCCAGCAGTTTGACTAGCGGGAGGGCCGACGAGCAGTACTTC
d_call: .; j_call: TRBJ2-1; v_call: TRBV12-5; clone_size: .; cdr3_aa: CASGLGGYREEQFF; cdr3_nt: TGTGCTAGTGGTTTGGGGGGATACAGGGAAGAGCAGTTCTTC
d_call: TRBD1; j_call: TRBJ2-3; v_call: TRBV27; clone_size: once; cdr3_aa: CASSLNPLGRGLTHRTTDTQYF; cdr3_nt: TGTGCCAGCAGTTTAAACCCCCTAGGCAGGGGGCTAACCCACCGCACTACAGATACGCAGTATTTT
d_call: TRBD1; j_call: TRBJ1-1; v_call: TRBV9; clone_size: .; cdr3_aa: CASSVGDRAPEAFF; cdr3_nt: TGTGCCAGCAGCGTAGGAGACAGGGCCCCTGAAGCTTTCTTT
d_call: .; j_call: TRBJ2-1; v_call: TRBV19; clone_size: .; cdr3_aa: CASSIWSGRNEQFF; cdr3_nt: TGTGCCAGTAGTATCTGGAGCGGACGCAATGAGCAGTTCTTC
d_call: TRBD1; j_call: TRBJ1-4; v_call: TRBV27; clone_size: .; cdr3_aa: CASRSTGGHEKLFF; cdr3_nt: TGTGCCAGCAGGTCTACAGGGGGTCATGAAAAACTGTTTTTT
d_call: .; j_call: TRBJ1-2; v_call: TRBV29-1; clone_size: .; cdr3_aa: CSVEGGTTNYGYTF; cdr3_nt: TGCAGCGTTGAGGGCGGGACAACTAACTATGGCTACACCTTC
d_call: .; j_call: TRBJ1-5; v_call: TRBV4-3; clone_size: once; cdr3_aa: CASSQDLWQARGQPQHF; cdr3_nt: TGCGCCAGCAGCCAAGATCTTTGGCAGGCCCGGGGTCAGCCCCAGCATTTT
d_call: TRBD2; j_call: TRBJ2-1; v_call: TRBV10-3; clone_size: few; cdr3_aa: CAISEGREYNEQFF; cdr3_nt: TGTGCCATCAGTGAGGGGCGGGAGTACAATGAGCAGTTCTTC
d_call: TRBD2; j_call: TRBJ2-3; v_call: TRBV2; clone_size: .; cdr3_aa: CASTTRGASGAYLADTQYF; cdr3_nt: TGTGCCAGCACAACTCGGGGGGCTAGCGGGGCTTACCTCGCAGATACGCAGTATTTT
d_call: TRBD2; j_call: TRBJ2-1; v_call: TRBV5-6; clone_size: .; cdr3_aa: CASRPWGGTSGHNEQFF; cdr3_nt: TGTGCCAGCAGACCCTGGGGAGGGACTAGCGGCCACAATGAGCAGTTCTTC
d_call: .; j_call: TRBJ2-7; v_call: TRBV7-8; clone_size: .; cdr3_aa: CASCPGEAYEQYF; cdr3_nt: TGTGCCAGCTGCCCCGGCGAGGCCTACGAGCAGTACTTC
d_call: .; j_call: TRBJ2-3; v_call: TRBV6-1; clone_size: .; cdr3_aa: CASSVTRLRTDTQYF; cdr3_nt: TGTGCCAGCAGTGTCACTCGGCTCCGCACAGATACGCAGTATTTT
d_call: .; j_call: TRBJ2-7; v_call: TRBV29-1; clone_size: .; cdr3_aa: CSVGWAAHEQYF; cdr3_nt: TGCAGCGTTGGTTGGGCCGCGCACGAGCAGTACTTC
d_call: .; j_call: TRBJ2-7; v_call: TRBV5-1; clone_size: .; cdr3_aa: CASSLQRRDTSYEQYF; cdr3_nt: TGCGCCAGCAGCTTGCAACGTCGGGACACCTCGTACGAGCAGTACTTC